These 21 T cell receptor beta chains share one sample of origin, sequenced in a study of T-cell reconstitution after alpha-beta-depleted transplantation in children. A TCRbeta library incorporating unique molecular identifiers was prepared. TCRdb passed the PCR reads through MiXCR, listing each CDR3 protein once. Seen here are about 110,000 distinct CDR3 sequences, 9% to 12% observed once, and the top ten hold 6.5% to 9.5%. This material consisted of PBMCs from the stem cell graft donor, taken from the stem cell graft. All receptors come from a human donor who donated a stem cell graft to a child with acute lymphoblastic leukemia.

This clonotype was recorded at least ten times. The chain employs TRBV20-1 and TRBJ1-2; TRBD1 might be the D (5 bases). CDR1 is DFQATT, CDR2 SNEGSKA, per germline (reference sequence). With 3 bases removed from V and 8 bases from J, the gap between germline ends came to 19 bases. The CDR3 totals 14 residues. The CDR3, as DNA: TGCAGTGCTAGGGGTGGGCAGGGAGGCGGGGGCTACACCTTC. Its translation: CSARGGQGGGGYTF.

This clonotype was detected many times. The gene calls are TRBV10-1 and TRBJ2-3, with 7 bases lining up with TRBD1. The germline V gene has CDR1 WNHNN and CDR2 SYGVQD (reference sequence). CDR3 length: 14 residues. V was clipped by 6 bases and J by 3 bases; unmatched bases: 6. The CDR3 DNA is TGCGCCAGCAGCTCAGACAGGGTAACAGATACGCAGTATTTT. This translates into CASSSDRVTDTQYF.

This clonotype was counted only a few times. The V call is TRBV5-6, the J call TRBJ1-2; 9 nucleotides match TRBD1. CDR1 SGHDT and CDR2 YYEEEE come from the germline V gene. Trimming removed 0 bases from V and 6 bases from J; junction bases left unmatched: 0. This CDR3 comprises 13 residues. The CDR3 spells CASSLDRGHGYTF. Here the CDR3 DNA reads TGTGCCAGCAGCTTGGACAGGGGGCATGGCTACACCTTC.

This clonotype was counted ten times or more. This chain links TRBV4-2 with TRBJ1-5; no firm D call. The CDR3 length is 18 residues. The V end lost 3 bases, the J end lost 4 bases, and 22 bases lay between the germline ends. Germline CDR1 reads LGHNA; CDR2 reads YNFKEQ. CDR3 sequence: CASSHVIQSAATNQPQHF. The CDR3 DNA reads TGTGCCAGCAGCCACGTCATACAGTCAGCCGCGACAAATCAGCCCCAGCATTTT.

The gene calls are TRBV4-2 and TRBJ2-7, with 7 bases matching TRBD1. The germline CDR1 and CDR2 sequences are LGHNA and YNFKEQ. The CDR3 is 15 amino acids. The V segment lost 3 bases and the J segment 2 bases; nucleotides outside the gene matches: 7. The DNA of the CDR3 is TGTGCCAGCAGCCACCCCCGGGACAGACCCTACGAGCAGTACTTC. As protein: CASSHPRDRPYEQYF.

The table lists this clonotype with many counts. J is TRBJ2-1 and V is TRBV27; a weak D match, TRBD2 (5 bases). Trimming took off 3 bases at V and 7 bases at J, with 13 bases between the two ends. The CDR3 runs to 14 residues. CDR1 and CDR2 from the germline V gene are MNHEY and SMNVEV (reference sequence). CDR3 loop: CASSFDGGWNEQFF. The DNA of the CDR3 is TGTGCCAGCAGTTTTGACGGAGGATGGAATGAGCAGTTCTTC.

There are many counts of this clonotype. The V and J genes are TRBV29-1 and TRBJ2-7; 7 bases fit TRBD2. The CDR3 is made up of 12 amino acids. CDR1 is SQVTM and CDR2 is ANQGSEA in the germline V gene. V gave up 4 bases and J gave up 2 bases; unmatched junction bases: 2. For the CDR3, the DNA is TGCAGCGTTGCGGGGGGACCCTACGAGCAGTACTTC. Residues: CSVAGGPYEQYF.

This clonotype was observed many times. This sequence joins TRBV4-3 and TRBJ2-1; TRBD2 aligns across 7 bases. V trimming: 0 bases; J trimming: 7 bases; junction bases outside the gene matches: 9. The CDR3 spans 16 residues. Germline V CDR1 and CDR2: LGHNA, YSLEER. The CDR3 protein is CASSQDVGGLGNEQFF. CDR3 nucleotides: TGCGCCAGCAGCCAAGATGTGGGAGGGTTGGGGAATGAGCAGTTCTTC.

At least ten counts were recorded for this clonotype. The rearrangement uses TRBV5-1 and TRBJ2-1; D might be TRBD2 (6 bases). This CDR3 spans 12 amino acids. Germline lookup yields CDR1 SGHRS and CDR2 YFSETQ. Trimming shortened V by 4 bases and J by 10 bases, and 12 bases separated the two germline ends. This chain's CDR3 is CASSPGGVEQFF. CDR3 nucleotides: TGCGCCAGCAGCCCCGGGGGAGTGGAGCAGTTCTTC.

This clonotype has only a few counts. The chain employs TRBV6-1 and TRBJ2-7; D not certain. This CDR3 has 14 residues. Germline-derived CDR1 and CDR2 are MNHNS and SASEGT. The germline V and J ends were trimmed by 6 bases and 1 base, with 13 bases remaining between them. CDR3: CASSPRGVSYEQYF. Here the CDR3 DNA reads TGTGCCAGCAGCCCCCGTGGGGTTTCCTACGAGCAGTACTTC.

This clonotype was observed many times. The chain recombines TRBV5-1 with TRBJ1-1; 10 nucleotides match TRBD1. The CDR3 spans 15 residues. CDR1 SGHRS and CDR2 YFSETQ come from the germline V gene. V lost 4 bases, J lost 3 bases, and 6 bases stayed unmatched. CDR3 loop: CASSGTGVKDTEAFF. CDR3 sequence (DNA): TGCGCCAGCAGCGGGACAGGGGTTAAGGACACTGAAGCTTTCTTT.

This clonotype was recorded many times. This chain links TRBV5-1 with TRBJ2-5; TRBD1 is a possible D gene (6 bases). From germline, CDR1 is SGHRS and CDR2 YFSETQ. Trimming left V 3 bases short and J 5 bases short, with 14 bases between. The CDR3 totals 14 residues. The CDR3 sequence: CASSSTGDGETQYF. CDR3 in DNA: TGCGCCAGCAGCTCGACAGGCGATGGGGAGACCCAGTACTTC. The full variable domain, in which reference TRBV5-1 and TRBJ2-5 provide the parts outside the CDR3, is KAGVTQTPRYLIKTRGQQVTLSCSPISGHRSVSWYQQTPGQGLQFLFEYFSETQRNKGNFPGRFSGRQFSNSRSEMNVSTLELGDSALYLCASSSTGDGETQYFGPGTRLLVL.

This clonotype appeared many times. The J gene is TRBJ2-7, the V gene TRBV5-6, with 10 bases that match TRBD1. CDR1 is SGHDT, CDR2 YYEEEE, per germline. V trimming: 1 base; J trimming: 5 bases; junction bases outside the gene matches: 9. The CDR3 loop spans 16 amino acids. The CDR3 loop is CASSLFGGQGRNEQYF. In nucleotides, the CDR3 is TGTGCCAGCAGCTTGTTCGGGGGACAGGGGAGAAACGAGCAGTACTTC.

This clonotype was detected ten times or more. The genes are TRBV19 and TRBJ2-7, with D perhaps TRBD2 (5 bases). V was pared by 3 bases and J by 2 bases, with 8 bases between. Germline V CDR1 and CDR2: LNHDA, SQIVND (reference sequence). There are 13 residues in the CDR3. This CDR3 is CASSISGTYEQYF. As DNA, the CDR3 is TGTGCCAGTAGTATTTCCGGGACCTACGAGCAGTACTTC.

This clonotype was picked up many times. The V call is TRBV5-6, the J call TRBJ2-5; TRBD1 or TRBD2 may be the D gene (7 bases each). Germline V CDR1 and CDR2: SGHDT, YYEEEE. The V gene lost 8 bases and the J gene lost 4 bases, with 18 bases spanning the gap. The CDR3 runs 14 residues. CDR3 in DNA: TGTGCCAGTGGGGGGAGGGGGCGAGGAGAGACCCAGTACTTC. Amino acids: CASGGRGRGETQYF. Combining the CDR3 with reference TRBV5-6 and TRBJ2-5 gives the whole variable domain DAGVTQSPTHLIKTRGQQVTLRCSPKSGHDTVSWYQQALGQGPQFIFQYYEEEERQRGNFPDRFSGHQFPNYSSELNVNALLLGDSALYLCASGGRGRGETQYFGPGTRLLVL.

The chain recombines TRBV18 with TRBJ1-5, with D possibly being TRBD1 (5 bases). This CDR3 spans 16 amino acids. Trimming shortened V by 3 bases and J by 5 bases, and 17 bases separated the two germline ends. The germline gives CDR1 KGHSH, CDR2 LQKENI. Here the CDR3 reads CASSPAGRAVHQPQHF. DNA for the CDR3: TGTGCCAGCTCACCGGCGGGCAGGGCAGTACATCAGCCCCAGCATTTT.

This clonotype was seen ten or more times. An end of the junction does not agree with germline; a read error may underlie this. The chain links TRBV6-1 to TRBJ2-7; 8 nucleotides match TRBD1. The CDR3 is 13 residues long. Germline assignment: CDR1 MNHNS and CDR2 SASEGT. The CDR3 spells CASSGDRSTAGTF. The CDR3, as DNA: TGTGCCAGCAGTGGGGACAGGTCGACCGCCGGCACCTTC.

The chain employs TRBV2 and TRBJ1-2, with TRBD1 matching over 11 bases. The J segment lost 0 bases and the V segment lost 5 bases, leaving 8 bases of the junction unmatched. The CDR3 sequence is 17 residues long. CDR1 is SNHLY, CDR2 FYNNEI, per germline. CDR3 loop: CASSNRDRGTSNYGYTF. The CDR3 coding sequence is TGTGCCAGCAGTAACCGGGACAGGGGGACCTCTAACTATGGCTACACCTTC.

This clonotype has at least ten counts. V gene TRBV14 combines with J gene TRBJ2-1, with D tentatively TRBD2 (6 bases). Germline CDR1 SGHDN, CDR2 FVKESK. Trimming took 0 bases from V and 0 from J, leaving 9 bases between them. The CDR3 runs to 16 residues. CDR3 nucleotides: TGTGCCAGCAGCCAAGATCCCGGGAGCTCCTACAATGAGCAGTTCTTC. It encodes CASSQDPGSSYNEQFF.

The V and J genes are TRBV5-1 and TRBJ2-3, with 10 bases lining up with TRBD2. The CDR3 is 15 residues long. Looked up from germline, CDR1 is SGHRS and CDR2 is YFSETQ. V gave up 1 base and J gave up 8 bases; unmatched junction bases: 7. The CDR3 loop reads CASSLTSGDPATQYF. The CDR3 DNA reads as TGCGCCAGCAGCTTGACTAGCGGGGACCCAGCTACGCAGTATTTT. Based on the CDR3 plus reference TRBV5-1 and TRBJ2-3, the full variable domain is KAGVTQTPRYLIKTRGQQVTLSCSPISGHRSVSWYQQTPGQGLQFLFEYFSETQRNKGNFPGRFSGRQFSNSRSEMNVSTLELGDSALYLCASSLTSGDPATQYFGPGTRLTVL.

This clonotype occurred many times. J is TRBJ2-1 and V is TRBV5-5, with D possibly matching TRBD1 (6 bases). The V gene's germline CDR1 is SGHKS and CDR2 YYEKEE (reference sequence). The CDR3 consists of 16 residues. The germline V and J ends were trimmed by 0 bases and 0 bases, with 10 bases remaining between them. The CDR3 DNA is TGTGCCAGCAGCTTGGATCAGGGGAACTCCTACAATGAGCAGTTCTTC. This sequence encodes CASSLDQGNSYNEQFF.